This T cell receptor beta chain was sequenced in a study of radiation and T cells in renal cell carcinoma. As for the study in general: Nephrectomy followed 15 Gy stereotactic body radiation by 4 weeks.

V dropped 1 base and J dropped 4; count of bases not matched to a gene: 13. Germline values: CDR1 LGHNA, CDR2 YNFKEQ. The CDR3 has 18 residues. As for time point: baseline pretreatment blood. Regarding treatment: 15 Gy SBRT to primary tumor, nephrectomy 4 weeks later. The tumor was a clear cell renal cell carcinoma. The assay was immunoSEQ multiplex PCR, and TCRdb's table has in-frame clones only and misses some. Seen here are some 110,000 clones, approximately 80% observed once, and the top ten hold 3%. Worth noting for this clone: Its antigen is as yet unknown.

Study-wide results and limits: Without pretreatment biopsies, baseline tumor clonotype presence was undetermined. Top tumor clonotypes rose in blood 2 weeks post-radiation, then contracted.

The sequencing here drew on blood, taken from a patient whose treatment included radiotherapy and nephrectomy. This sequence originates from a woman aged 60-70 years with renal cell carcinoma. The rearrangement links TRBV4-2 to TRBJ2-7; 10 positions agree with TRBD2. The CDR3 reads CASSQGSSGSPRSYEQYF. In nucleotides, the CDR3 is TGTGCCAGCAGCCAAGGCTCTAGCGGGAGCCCGAGATCTTACGAGCAGTACTTC.